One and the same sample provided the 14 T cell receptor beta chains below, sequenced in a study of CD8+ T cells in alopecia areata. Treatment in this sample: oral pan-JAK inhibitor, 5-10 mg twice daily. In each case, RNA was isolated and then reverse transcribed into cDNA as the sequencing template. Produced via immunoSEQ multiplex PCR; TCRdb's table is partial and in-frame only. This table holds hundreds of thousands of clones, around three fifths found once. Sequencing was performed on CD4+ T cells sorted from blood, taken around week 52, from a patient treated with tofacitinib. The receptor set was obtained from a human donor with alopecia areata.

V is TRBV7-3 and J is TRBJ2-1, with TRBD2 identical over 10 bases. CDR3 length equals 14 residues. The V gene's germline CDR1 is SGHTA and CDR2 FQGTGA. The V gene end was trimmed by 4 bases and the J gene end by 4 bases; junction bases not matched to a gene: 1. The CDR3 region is CASSYSGGYNEQFF. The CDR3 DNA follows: TGTGCCAGCAGCTATAGCGGGGGGTACAATGAGCAGTTCTTC. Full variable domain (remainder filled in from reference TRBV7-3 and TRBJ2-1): GAGVSQTPSNKVTEKGKYVELRCDPISGHTALYWYRQSLGQGPEFLIYFQGTGAADDSGLPNDRFFAVRPEGSVSTLKIQRTERGDSAVYLCASSYSGGYNEQFFGPGTRLTVL.

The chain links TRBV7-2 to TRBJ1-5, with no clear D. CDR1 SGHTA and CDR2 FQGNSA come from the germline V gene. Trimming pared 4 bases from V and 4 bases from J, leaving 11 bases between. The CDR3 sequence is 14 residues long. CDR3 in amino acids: CASSSYSGNQPQHF. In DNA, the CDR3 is TGTGCCAGCAGCTCGTACTCCGGGAATCAGCCCCAGCATTTT. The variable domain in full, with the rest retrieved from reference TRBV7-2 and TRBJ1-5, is GAGVSQSPSNKVTEKGKDVELRCDPISGHTALYWYRQSLGQGLEFLIYFQGNSAPDKSGLPSDRFSAERTGGSVSTLTIQRTQQEDSAVYLCASSSYSGNQPQHFGDGTRLSIL.

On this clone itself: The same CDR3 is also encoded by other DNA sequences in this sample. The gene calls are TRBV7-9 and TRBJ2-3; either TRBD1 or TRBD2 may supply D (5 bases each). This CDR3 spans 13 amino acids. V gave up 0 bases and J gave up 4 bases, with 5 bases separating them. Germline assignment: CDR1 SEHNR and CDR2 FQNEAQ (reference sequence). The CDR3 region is CASSLAGADTQYF. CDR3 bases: TGTGCCAGCAGCTTAGCGGGGGCAGATACGCAGTATTTT.

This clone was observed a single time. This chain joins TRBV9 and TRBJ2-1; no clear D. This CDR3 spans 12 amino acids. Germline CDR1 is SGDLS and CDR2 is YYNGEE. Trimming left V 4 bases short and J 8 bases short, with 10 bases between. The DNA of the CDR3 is TGTGCCAGCAGCCCCTTCCCGGATGAGCAGTTCTTC. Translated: CASSPFPDEQFF.

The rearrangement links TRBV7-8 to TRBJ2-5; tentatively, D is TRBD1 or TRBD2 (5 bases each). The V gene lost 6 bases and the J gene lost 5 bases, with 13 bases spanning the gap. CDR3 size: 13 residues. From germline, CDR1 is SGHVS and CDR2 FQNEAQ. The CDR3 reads CASSKGRGETQYF. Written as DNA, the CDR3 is TGTGCCAGCAGTAAGGGACGTGGGGAGACCCAGTACTTC.

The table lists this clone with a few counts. CDR3 in DNA: TGTGCCTGGAGGGACAGGGGATCGAGCTATGGCTACACCTTC. Translated, it gives CAWRDRGSSYGYTF. This chain joins TRBV30 and TRBJ1-2; 9 bases match TRBD1. This CDR3 contains 14 residues. J was trimmed by 4 bases and V by 3 bases; bases with no gene match: 6. Germline lookup yields CDR1 GTSNPN and CDR2 SVGIG (reference sequence).

As DNA, the CDR3 is TGCAGCGTTGGACAGGGCCTCAACTATGGCTACACCTTC. This codes for CSVGQGLNYGYTF. The chain is built from TRBV29-1 and TRBJ1-2, with 7 bases matching TRBD1. The CDR3 runs to 13 residues. Losses at the gene ends were 4 bases for V and 2 bases for J; bases not matched to a gene: 4. Germline V gene sequence: CDR1 SQVTM, CDR2 ANQGSEA.

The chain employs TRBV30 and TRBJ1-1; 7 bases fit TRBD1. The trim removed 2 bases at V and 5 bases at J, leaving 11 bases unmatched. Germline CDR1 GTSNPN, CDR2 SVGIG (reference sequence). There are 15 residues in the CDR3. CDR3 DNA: TGTGCCTGGAGTCGGAGAAGACAGGGACTGACTGAAGCTTTCTTT. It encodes CAWSRRRQGLTEAFF. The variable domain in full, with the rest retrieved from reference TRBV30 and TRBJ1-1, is SQTIHQWPATLVQPVGSPLSLECTVEGTSNPNLYWYRQAAGRGLQLLFYSVGIGQISSEVPQNLSASRPQDRQFILSSKKLLLSDSGFYLCAWSRRRQGLTEAFFGQGTRLTVV.

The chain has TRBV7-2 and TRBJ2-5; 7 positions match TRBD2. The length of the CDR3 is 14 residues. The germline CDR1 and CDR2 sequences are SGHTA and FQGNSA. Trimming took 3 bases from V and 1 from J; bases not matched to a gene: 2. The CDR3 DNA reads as TGTGCCAGCAGCTTTGCGGGGGTCCAAGAGACCCAGTACTTC. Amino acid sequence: CASSFAGVQETQYF.

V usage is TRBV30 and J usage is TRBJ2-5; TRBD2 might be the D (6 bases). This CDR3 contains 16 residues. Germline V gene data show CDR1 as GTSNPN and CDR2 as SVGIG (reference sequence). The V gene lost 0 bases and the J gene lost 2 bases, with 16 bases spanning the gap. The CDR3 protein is CAWSVRTTSLQETQYF. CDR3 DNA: TGTGCCTGGAGTGTAAGAACTACTAGCTTACAAGAGACCCAGTACTTC. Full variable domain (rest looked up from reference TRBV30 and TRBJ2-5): SQTIHQWPATLVQPVGSPLSLECTVEGTSNPNLYWYRQAAGRGLQLLFYSVGIGQISSEVPQNLSASRPQDRQFILSSKKLLLSDSGFYLCAWSVRTTSLQETQYFGPGTRLLVL.

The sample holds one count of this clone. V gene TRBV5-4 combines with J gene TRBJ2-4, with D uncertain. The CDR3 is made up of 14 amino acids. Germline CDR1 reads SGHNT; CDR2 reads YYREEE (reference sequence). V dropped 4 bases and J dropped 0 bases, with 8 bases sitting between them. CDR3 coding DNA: TGTGCCAGCAGCAACGAATTAGCCAAAAACATTCAGTACTTC. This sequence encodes CASSNELAKNIQYF.

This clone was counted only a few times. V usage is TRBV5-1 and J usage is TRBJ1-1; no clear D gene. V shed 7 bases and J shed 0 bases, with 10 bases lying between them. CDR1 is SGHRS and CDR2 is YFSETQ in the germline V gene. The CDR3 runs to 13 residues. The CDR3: CASRTELNTEAFF. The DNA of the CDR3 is TGCGCCAGCCGGACGGAGTTGAACACTGAAGCTTTCTTT.

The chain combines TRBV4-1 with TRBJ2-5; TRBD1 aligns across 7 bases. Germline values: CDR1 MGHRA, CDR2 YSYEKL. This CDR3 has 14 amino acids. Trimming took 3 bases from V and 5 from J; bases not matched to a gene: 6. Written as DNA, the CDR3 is TGCGCCAGCAGCCATCCCACGGACAGGGAGACCCAGTACTTC. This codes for CASSHPTDRETQYF.

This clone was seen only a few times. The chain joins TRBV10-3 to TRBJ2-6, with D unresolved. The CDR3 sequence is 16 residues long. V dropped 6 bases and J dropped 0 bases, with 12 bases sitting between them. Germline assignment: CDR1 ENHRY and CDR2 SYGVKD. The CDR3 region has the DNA TGTGCCATCAGGGACGTCAAACCCTCTGGGGCCAACGTCCTGACTTTC. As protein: CAIRDVKPSGANVLTF.